The clone carrying this TCR beta chain was detected ten times or more. CDR3 length: 14 residues. The germline V gene encodes CDR1 SGHTA and CDR2 FQGNSA. V dropped 3 bases and J dropped 5; count of bases not matched to a gene: 6. This sample is part of a study of CD8 T cells in ankylosing spondylitis. Using its own MiXCR run on the 5' RACE reads, TCRdb lists one record per CDR3 protein. The sample lists 220,000 or so distinct CDR3 sequences; 8% to 11% were seen once. The material sequenced was blood, either unsorted or a sorted T cell fraction (not recorded which). The origin of this receptor is a male donor with ankylosing spondylitis or in good health (not recorded which). This chain uses TRBV7-2 with TRBJ2-5; TRBD2 agrees at 7 bases. The CDR3: CASSFGRVGETQYF. The CDR3 nucleotides are TGTGCCAGCAGCTTTGGGAGGGTCGGGGAGACCCAGTACTTC. Using reference TRBV7-2 and TRBJ2-5 for the parts outside the CDR3, the full variable domain is GAGVSQSPSNKVTEKGKDVELRCDPISGHTALYWYRQSLGQGLEFLIYFQGNSAPDKSGLPSDRFSAERTGGSVSTLTIQRTQQEDSAVYLCASSFGRVGETQYFGPGTRLLVL.